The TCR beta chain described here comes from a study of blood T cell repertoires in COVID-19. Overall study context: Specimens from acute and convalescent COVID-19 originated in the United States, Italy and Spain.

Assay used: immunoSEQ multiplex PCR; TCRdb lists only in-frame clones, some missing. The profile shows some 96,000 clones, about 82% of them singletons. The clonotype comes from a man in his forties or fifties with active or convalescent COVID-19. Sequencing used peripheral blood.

This CDR3 is CASSLQAVGYNEQFF. CDR3 in DNA: TGTGCCAGCAGCTTACAGGCCGTAGGTTACAATGAGCAGTTCTTC. The rearrangement joins TRBV11-3 to TRBJ2-1; D remains unclear. This CDR3 is 15 amino acids long. V lost 2 bases and J lost 4, with 12 bases in between. Per the germline V gene, CDR1 is SGHNT and CDR2 is YENEEA.